This T cell receptor (beta chain) is drawn from a study of cytomegalovirus exposure and HLA in healthy donors. V shed 4 bases, J shed 7 bases, and the junction held 5 bases outside the gene matches. Per the germline V gene, CDR1 is SGHRS and CDR2 is YFSETQ. The CDR3 contains 14 residues. Repertoires were generated with immunoSEQ multiplex PCR, while TCRdb's copy carries only in-frame clones and drops some. The sample contains under 150,000 clones, approximately 90% of which appear only once. The sequenced sample consisted of PBMCs. The chain joins TRBV5-1 to TRBJ2-1; TRBD2 matches at 10 bases. The receptor's source is a young woman in good health and CMV-seropositive. CDR3 sequence reads: CASSPQGLANEQFF. DNA for the CDR3: TGCGCCAGCAGCCCGCAGGGACTAGCGAATGAGCAGTTCTTC. Looking up the rest from reference TRBV5-1 and TRBJ2-1 gives the full variable domain: KAGVTQTPRYLIKTRGQQVTLSCSPISGHRSVSWYQQTPGQGLQFLFEYFSETQRNKGNFPGRFSGRQFSNSRSEMNVSTLELGDSALYLCASSPQGLANEQFFGPGTRLTVL.